This T cell receptor beta chain came from a study of T cell responses to AZD1222 COVID-19 vaccine. Study-level background: Pooling covered second doses at about 4 or about 12 weeks. Overall study results and limits: Females outnumbered males among donors, who were mostly white British; clonal diversity was possibly underestimated. Spike-specific TCR breadth rose after two AZD1222 doses, and depth rose as well.

Sequenced by immunoSEQ multiplex PCR; TCRdb stores in-frame clones only, minus some. The sample yields some 170,000 clones, 85% to 90% seen once. The V and J ends lost 6 bases and 7 bases respectively, with 15 bases between them. Germline V gene lookup returns CDR1 SNHLY and CDR2 FYNNEI. The CDR3 spans 13 residues. About this clone itself: No antigen is known for it.

V and J are TRBV2 and TRBJ1-2, with TRBD1 as a possible D gene (6 bases). The material sequenced was peripheral blood, taken on day 0 of AZD1222 vaccination. The receptor was isolated from an adult in good health. The CDR3 region is CASSPQGLSGYTF. The CDR3 DNA reads as TGTGCCAGCAGCCCACAGGGACTGAGTGGCTACACCTTC.